This T cell receptor (beta chain) stems from a study of cytomegalovirus exposure and HLA in healthy donors (dated by TCRdb to about 2017). About the investigation overall: The 500 to 700 repertoires of the first cohort and the 120 validation repertoires were produced on the same platform, according to a later analysis. High-throughput TCR immunosequencing, statistical association of individual TCRs with disease status, and machine learning were combined to predict cytomegalovirus infection status. Besides the first cohort of 550 to 750 subjects, a separate validation cohort made up of roughly 120 different subjects was used. The study aimed to test whether cataloging public T cell receptors could reveal signatures of past pathogen exposure. The full study reports these points: According to the authors, the approach could potentially be generalized to other disease states and immunological phenotypes. In the study, some 160 TCR beta chains were listed as associated with cytomegalovirus. Subsequent analysis determined that TCRs grouped into clusters in the first cohort also showed a tendency toward co-occurrence across the 120 validation repertoires, and 94% of cluster scores exceeded 0. Cytomegalovirus status was reported to be diagnosed by the classifier with high specificity and sensitivity in both the original and validation cohorts. Most TCR sequences were observed very rarely across donors, whereas some public TCRs were present in many individuals. A few of the identified cytomegalovirus-associated TCR beta chains were confirmed in vitro to be specific for cytomegalovirus antigens. The validation cohort had no HLA typing available for a later analysis, so co-occurrence within that cohort was assessed over all 120 or so repertoires.

The donors were included in the validation cohort of 130 or so subjects, a group kept apart from the 666-subject first cohort. The CDR3, cysteine through phenylalanine, is 16 amino acids long. Only the CDR3 portion is preserved as DNA: 48 bases, with reading frame beginning at the first base. CDR1 and CDR2 are drawn from the germline V gene (reference sequence): LNHDA, SQIVND. Here V drops 0 bases and J drops 0 bases, and the junction holds 4 bases not matched to any gene. This clone was detected once. The antigen this receptor binds is unknown. No per-base quality is available; no much larger clone lies one base away. Library method: the immunoSEQ multiplex PCR assay. The published analysis was carried out like this. To diagnose cytomegalovirus status from the catalog of TCR beta chain sequences, a statistical classification framework was built. Not all clones reach the TCRdb copy of this immuneACCESS table, which keeps in-frame sequences only. Checked studies attribute under half of the gap to unresolved V genes and leave the rest unexplained. V and J calls and clone size are copied from that table; D and trimming were computed from the DNA. The table for this sample lists about 140,000 clones; about 95% of them were counted only once. 1.5% to 2% of the sample belongs to the ten largest clones.

The receptor's source is a man between 18 and 35 years old in good health and CMV-seropositive. In this chain, TRBV19 is recombined with TRBJ1-2, with TRBD1 identical over 7 junction bases. Source material: PBMCs. DNA sequence: TGTGCCAGTAGTATAGATCGCGGGACAGCTAACTATGGCTACACCTTC. It codes for CASSIDRGTANYGYTF.